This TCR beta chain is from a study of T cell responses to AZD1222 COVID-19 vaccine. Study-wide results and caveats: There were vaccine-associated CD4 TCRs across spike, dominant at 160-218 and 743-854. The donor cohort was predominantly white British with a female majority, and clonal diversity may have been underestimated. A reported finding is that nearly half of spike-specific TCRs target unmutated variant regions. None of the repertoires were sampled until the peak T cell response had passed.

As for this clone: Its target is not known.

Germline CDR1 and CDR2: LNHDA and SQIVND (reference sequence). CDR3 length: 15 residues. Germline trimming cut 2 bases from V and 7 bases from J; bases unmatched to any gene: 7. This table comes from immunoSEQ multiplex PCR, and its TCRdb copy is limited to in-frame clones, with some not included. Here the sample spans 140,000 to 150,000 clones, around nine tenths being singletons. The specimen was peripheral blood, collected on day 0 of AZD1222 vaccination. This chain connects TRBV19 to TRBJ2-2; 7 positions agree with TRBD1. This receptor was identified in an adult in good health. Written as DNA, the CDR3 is TGTGCCAGTAGTATACTACAGGGGAGCGGCGGGGAGCTGTTTTTT. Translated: CASSILQGSGGELFF.